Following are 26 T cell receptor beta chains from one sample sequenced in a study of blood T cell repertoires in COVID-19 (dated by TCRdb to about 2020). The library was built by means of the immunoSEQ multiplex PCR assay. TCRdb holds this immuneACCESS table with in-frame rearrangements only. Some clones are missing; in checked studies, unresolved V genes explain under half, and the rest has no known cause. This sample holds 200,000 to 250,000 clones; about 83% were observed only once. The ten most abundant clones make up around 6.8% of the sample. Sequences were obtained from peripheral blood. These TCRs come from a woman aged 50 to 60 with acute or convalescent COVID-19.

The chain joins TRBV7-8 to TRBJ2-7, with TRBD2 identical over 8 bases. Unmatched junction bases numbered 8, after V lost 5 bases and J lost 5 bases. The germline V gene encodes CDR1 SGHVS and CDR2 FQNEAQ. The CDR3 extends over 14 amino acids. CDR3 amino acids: CASSILAVGDEQYF. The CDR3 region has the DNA TGTGCCAGCAGCATACTAGCGGTCGGGGACGAGCAGTACTTC. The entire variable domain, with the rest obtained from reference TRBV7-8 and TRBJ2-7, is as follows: GAGVSQSPRYKVAKRGQDVALRCDPISGHVSLFWYQQALGQGPEFLTYFQNEAQLDKSGLPSDRFFAERPEGSVSTLKIQRTQQEDSAVYLCASSILAVGDEQYFGPGTRLTVT.

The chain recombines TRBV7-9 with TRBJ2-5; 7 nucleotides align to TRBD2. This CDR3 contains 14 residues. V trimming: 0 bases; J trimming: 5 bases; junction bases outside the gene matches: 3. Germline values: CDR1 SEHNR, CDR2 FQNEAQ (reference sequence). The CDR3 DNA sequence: TGTGCCAGCAGCTTAGCCAGCGGGATTGAGACCCAGTACTTC. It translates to CASSLASGIETQYF.

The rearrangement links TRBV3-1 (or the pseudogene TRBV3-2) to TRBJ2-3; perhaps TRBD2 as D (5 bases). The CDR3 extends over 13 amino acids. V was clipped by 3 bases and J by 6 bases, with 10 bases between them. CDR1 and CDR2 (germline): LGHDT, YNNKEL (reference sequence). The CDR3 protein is CASSQMRVDTQYF. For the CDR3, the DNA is TGTGCCAGCAGCCAGATGAGGGTGGATACGCAGTATTTT.

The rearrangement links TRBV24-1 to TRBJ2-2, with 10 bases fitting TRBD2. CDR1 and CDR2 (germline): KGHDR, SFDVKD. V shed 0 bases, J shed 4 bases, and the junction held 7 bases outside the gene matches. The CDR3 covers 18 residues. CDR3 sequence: CATSDLGAAGGPTGELFF. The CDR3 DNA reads TGTGCCACCAGTGATTTGGGCGCAGCGGGGGGGCCCACCGGGGAGCTGTTTTTT.

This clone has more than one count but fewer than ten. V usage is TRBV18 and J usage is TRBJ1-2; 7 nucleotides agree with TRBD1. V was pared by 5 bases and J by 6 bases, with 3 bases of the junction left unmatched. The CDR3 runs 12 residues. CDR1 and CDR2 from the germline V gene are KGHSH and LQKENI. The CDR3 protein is CASSETGDGYTF. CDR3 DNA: TGTGCCAGCTCAGAAACAGGGGATGGCTACACCTTC.

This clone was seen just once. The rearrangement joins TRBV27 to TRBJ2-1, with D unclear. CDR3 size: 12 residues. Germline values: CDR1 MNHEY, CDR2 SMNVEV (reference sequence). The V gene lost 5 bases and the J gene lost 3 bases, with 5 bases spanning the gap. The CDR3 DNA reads TGTGCCAGCAGTAACTTCTACAATGAGCAGTTCTTC. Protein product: CASSNFYNEQFF.

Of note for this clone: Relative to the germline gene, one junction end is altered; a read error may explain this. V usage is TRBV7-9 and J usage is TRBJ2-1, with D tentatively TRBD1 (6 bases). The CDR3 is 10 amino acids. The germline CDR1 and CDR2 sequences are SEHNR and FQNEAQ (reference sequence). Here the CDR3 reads CASSTDPGVF. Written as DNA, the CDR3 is TGTGCCAGCAGTACTGACCCAGGGGTCTTC.

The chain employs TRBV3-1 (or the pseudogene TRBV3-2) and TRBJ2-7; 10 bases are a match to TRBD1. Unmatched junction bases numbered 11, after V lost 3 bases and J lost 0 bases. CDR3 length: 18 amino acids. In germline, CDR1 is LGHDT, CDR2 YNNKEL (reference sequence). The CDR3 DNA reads TGTGCCAGCAGCCAGGGACAGGGGCATCCCCTCCTCTCCTACGAGCAGTACTTC. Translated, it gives CASSQGQGHPLLSYEQYF.

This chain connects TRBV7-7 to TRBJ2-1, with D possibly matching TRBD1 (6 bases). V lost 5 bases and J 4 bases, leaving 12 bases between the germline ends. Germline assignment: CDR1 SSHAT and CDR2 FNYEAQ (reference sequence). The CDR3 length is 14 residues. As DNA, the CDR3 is TGTGCCAGCAGCCCCCGGGACACTTACAATGAGCAGTTCTTC. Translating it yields CASSPRDTYNEQFF. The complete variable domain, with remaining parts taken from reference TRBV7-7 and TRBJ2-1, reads GAGVSQSPRYKVTKRGQDVTLRCDPISSHATLYWYQQALGQGPEFLTYFNYEAQPDKSGLPSDRFSAERPEGSISTLTIQRTEQRDSAMYRCASSPRDTYNEQFFGPGTRLTVL.

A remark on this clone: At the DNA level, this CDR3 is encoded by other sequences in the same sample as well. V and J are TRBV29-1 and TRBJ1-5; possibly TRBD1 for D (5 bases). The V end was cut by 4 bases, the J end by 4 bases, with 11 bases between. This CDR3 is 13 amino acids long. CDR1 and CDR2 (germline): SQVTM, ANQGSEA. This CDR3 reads CSVALGVNQPQHF. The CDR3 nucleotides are TGCAGCGTTGCGTTAGGGGTAAATCAGCCCCAGCATTTT.

This CDR3 is CASSLSRQGNQPQHF. As DNA, the CDR3 is TGTGCCAGCAGTTTATCGAGACAGGGTAATCAGCCCCAGCATTTT. This chain links TRBV27 with TRBJ1-5, with 7 bases that match TRBD1. CDR1 is MNHEY and CDR2 is SMNVEV in the germline V gene (reference sequence). The junction had 3 bases not matched to a gene; V was cut back by 0 bases and J by 4 bases. The CDR3 has 15 amino acids.

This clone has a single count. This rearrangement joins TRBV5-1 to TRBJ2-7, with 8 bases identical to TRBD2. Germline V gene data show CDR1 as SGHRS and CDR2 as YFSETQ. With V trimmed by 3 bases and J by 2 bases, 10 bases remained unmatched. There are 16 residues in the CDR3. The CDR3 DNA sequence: TGCGCCAGCAGCTGGAATCAGCGGGAGCTAGCCTACGAGCAGTACTTC. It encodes CASSWNQRELAYEQYF.

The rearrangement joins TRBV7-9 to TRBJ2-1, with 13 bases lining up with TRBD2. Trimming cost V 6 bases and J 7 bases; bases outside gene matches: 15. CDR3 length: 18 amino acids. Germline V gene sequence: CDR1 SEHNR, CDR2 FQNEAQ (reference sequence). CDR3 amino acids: CASSSGGGLAGTGNEQFF. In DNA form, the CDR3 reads TGTGCCAGCAGTTCTGGGGGGGGACTAGCGGGAACAGGGAATGAGCAGTTCTTC.

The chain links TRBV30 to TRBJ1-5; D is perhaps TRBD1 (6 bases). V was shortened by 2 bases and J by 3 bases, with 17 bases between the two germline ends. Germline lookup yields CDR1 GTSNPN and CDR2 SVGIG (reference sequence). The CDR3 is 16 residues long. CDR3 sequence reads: CAWSSTGWYNNQPQHF. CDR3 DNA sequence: TGTGCCTGGAGTTCCACAGGGTGGTATAACAATCAGCCCCAGCATTTT.

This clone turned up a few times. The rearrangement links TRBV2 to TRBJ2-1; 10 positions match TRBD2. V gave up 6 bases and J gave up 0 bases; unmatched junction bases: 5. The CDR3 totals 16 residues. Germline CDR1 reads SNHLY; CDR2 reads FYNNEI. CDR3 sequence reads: CASSQAGGSSYNEQFF. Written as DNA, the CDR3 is TGTGCCAGCAGCCAAGCGGGGGGGAGCTCCTACAATGAGCAGTTCTTC.

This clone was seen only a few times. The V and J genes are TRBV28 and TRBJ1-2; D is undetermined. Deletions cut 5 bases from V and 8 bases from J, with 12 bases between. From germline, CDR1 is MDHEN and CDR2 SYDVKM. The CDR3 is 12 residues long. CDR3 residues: CASSPQDRGYTF. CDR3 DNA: TGTGCCAGCAGTCCCCAGGATCGGGGCTACACCTTC.

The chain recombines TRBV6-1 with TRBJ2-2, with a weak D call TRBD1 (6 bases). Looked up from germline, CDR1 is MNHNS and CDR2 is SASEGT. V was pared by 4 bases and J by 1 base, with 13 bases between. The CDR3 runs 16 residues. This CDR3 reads CASSGGRTENTGELFF. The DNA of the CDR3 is TGTGCCAGCAGTGGGGGGCGAACGGAGAACACCGGGGAGCTGTTTTTT.

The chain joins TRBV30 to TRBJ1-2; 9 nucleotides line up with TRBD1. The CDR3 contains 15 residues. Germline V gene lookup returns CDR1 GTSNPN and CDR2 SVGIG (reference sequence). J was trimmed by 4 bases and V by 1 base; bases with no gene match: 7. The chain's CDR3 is CAWSAGGQGLYGYTF. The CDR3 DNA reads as TGTGCCTGGAGTGCGGGAGGACAGGGGCTCTATGGCTACACCTTC. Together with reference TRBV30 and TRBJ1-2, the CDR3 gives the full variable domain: SQTIHQWPATLVQPVGSPLSLECTVEGTSNPNLYWYRQAAGRGLQLLFYSVGIGQISSEVPQNLSASRPQDRQFILSSKKLLLSDSGFYLCAWSAGGQGLYGYTFGSGTRLTVV.

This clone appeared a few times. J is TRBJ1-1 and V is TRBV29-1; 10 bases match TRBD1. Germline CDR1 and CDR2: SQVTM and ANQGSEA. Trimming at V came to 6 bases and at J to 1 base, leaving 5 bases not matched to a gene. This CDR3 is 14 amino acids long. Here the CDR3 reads CSVRQGATNTEAFF. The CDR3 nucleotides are TGCAGCGTCCGACAGGGGGCCACGAACACTGAAGCTTTCTTT.

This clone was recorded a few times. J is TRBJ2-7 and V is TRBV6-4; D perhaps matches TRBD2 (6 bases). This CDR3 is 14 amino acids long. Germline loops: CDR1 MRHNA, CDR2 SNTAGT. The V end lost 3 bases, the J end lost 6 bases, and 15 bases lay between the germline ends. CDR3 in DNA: TGTGCCAGCAGTGAAAACGGGGGAGAGGGCGAGCAGTACTTC. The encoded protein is CASSENGGEGEQYF.

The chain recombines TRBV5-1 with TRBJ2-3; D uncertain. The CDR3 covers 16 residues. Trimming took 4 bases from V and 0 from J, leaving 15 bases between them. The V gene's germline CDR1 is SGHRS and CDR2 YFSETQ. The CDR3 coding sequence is TGCGCCAGCAGCCCTGTACGGCTAGATAGCACAGATACGCAGTATTTT. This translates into CASSPVRLDSTDTQYF.

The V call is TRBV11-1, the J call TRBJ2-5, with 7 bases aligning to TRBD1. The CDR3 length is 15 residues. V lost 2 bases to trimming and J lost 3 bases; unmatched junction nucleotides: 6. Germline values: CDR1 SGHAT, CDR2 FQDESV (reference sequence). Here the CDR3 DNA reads TGTGCCAGCAGCTTAAACAGGGGAAGAGAAGAGACCCAGTACTTC. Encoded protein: CASSLNRGREETQYF. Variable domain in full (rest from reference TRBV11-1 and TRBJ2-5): EAEVAQSPRYKITEKSQAVAFWCDPISGHATLYWYRQILGQGPELLVQFQDESVVDDSQLPKDRFSAERLKGVDSTLKIQPAELGDSAMYLCASSLNRGREETQYFGPGTRLLVL.

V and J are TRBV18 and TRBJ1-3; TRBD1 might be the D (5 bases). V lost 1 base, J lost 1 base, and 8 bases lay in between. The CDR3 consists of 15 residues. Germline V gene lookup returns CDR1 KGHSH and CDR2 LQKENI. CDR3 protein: CASSPRQGSGNTIYF. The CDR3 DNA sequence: TGTGCCAGCTCACCACGTCAGGGTTCTGGAAACACCATATATTTT.

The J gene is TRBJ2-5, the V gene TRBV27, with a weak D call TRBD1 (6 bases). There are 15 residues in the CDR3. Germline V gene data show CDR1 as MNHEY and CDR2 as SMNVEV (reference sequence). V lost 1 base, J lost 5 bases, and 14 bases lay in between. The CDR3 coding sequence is TGTGCCAGCAGTTTATGGGCAGGGGATTGGGAGACCCAGTACTTC. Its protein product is CASSLWAGDWETQYF.

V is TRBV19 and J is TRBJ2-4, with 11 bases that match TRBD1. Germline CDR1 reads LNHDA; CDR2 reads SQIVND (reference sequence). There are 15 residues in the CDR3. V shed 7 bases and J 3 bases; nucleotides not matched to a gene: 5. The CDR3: CASIAGTGGKNIQYF. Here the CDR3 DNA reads TGTGCCAGTATTGCAGGGACAGGGGGCAAAAACATTCAGTACTTC.

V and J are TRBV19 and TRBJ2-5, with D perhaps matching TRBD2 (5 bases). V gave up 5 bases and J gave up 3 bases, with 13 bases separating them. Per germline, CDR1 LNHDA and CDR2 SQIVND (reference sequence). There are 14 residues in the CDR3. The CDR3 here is CASSARGSKETQYF. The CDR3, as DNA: TGTGCCAGTAGTGCCCGGGGATCCAAAGAGACCCAGTACTTC.